This T cell receptor beta chain is drawn from a study of cytomegalovirus exposure and HLA in healthy donors. A multiplex PCR was run with 60 Vbeta primers and 13 Jbeta primers. Profiling relied on immunoSEQ multiplex PCR, and the TCRdb table lists in-frame clones only, not all of them. This table has 160,000 or so clones, more than 65% appearing once. Whole-study results and caveats: Earlier findings revealed that most TCR beta V segments proved productive either about 87% or about 30% of the time. Generally TCR sequences proved uncommon, though certain public TCRs appeared in numerous donors. In a later analysis, a missense DCLRE1C variant was linked to TCR beta V- and J-gene trimming.

Germline V gene data show CDR1 as SGHRS and CDR2 as YFSETQ. CDR3 length: 13 amino acids. V dropped 4 bases and J dropped 0 bases, with 4 bases sitting between them. Turning to this clone: The antigen is unknown.

V and J are TRBV5-1 and TRBJ2-2; D not certain. Sequences were obtained from PBMCs. This clonotype was obtained from a middle-aged man in good health and CMV-seropositive. In DNA, the CDR3 is TGCGCCAGCAGCGCAGCGAACACCGGGGAGCTGTTTTTT. Its translation: CASSAANTGELFF.